This TCR beta chain was profiled in a study of blood T cell repertoires in COVID-19. At the level of the study: Material from acute and convalescent COVID-19 was sourced from the United States, Italy and Spain. Sources were T cells, B-cell-depleted T cells, or PBMCs; the material itself was cDNA or gDNA.

Authors' data handling: Reference gene primer amplification yielded estimated nucleated cell counts. The data were produced by immunoSEQ multiplex PCR, yet TCRdb's version contains in-frame clones alone and is incomplete. V and J calls plus clone size are reproduced from that table; the DNA served to infer D and trimming. The sample includes 100,000 or so clones, 70% to 90% of them seen just once. The CDR3 has 15 amino acids. Germline assignment: CDR1 LGHDT and CDR2 YNNKEL (reference sequence). V lost 4 bases and J lost 3, with 16 bases in between. Sequenced: peripheral blood. The chain links TRBV3-1 (or the pseudogene TRBV3-2) to TRBJ2-7; D is unclear. The TCR comes from a woman in her twenties or thirties with acute or convalescent COVID-19. The CDR3 loop is CASSLSGQNHYEQYF. The CDR3 region has the DNA TGTGCCAGCAGCCTCAGTGGGCAGAACCACTACGAGCAGTACTTC.